This T cell receptor beta chain was captured by sequencing in a study of post-analysis software for immune sequencing data. Study as a whole: The disease courses covered relapsing-remitting, secondary progressive and progressive-relapsing multiple sclerosis.

The CDR3 covers 16 residues. In germline, CDR1 is SEHNR, CDR2 FQNEAQ (reference sequence). This clonotype was detected once. The antigen is not known. Unique molecular identifiers were built into the TCR beta cDNA libraries. The yield from approximately 1 to 10 million T cells was roughly 0.5 million cDNA molecules in total. TCRdb fed the PCR reads into MiXCR, producing one record per CDR3 protein. The sample holds approximately 770,000 distinct CDR3 sequences, about 43% seen once. General study results and limits: When patients were compared with controls, a handful of TRBV segments were more frequent, TRBV5-6, TRBV5-1 and TRBV20-1 among them. There was significantly lower normalized Chao1 diversity in multiple sclerosis patients than in controls.

The J gene is TRBJ2-5, the V gene TRBV7-9, with TRBD1 as a possible D gene (5 bases). The J call may be mistaken, given a closer DNA end match to TRBJ2-1. The sequence was collected from a girl aged 10 to 17 with multiple sclerosis. The specimen was blood. Here the CDR3 reads CASSLSTLQGKETQFF. Here the CDR3 DNA reads TGTGCCAGCAGCTTATCGACCCTCCAGGGAAAAGAGACCCAGTTCTTC.